The subject of this entry is one T cell receptor beta chain. Its antigen remains unidentified. Primers included in the PCR were 60 Vbeta and 13 Jbeta primers. The data were produced by immunoSEQ multiplex PCR, yet TCRdb's version contains in-frame clones alone and is incomplete. The sample has around 220,000 clones, roughly 75% seen once. The sample is drawn from a study of cytomegalovirus exposure and HLA in healthy donors. The overall study: In an early release, HLA-typed donors contributed some 82 million unique TCR sequences.

Study-level points and caveats: Cytomegalovirus-associated TCR beta chains were listed, numbering over 150. A later analysis found TCR association rates differed by HLA locus, highest for DRB1 and lowest for HLA-C.

Germline V gene lookup returns CDR1 SNHLY and CDR2 FYNNEI. The CDR3 extends over 14 amino acids. The J segment lost 8 bases and the V segment lost 8 bases, leaving 10 bases of the junction unmatched. The sample was PBMCs. V gene TRBV2 combines with J gene TRBJ2-1; 9 bases line up with TRBD2. The sequence was collected from a woman younger than 45 in good health and CMV-seronegative. The DNA of the CDR3 is TGTGCCAGCGGGGCGGGAGGGCCGGTGGATGAGCAGTTCTTC. Its translation is CASGAGGPVDEQFF.